This T cell receptor (beta chain) was documented in a study of shared clonotypes between healthy human individuals. Study-wide results and limits: Clonotypes which were not shared had lower generation probabilities than clonotypes that all four donors shared. Across subsets, estimated richness was generally greater for naive than for memory populations.

The authors loaded roughly 200 ng DNA, tens of thousands of T cell genomes, into sorted-subset replicate PCRs. Some clones are missing from TCRdb's copy, which holds only in-frame ones; the method was immunoSEQ multiplex PCR. The table has hundreds of thousands of clones, about 98% seen once. V gave up 0 bases and J gave up 2 bases; unmatched junction bases: 11. The CDR3 spans 18 residues. The germline CDR1 and CDR2 sequences are SGHTS and YDEGEE. The naive CD8 subset, CD45RO-negative cells positively selected for CCR7, excluded terminally differentiated effector memory CD45RA+ cells. Regarding this clone: The target antigen is unknown.

The source material was naive CD8+ T cells sorted from blood. This TCR came from a man younger than 45 in good health. The chain combines TRBV5-8 with TRBJ1-5, with TRBD1 matching over 7 bases. CDR3 in DNA: TGTGCCAGCAGCTTGGCTGAATACGACAGGGAAGGCAATCAGCCCCAGCATTTT. Protein: CASSLAEYDREGNQPQHF.